The 15 T cell receptor beta chains below were found in one sample sequenced in a study of T cell changes during pregnancy in multiple sclerosis. TCRdb's copy holds only in-frame clones and misses some; the assay was immunoSEQ multiplex PCR. This table holds 90,000 to 100,000 clones, around 92% found once. The sample consisted of peripheral blood, taken in the third trimester of pregnancy. Receptors were obtained from a female donor with multiple sclerosis, enrolled in a pregnancy study.

For this clone: The same CDR3 can be traced to other DNA sequences in this sample. The rearrangement links TRBV30 to TRBJ1-5, with TRBD1 identical over 7 bases. The CDR3 consists of 13 residues. The ends lost 2 bases at V and 4 bases at J; junction bases unmatched: 2. Germline values: CDR1 GTSNPN, CDR2 SVGIG (reference sequence). CDR3 loop: CAWSSGGNQPQHF. CDR3 sequence (DNA): TGTGCCTGGAGTTCAGGGGGAAATCAGCCCCAGCATTTT.

This chain connects TRBV18 to TRBJ2-1, with a weak D call TRBD2 (6 bases). Per germline, CDR1 KGHSH and CDR2 LQKENI. The CDR3 contains 17 residues. V was cut by 2 bases and J by 9 bases, with 23 bases left in between. CDR3 in amino acids: CASSPSLNLGVAVEQFF. The CDR3 DNA sequence: TGTGCCAGCTCACCATCTTTAAATTTAGGTGTAGCGGTTGAGCAGTTCTTC.

The chain combines TRBV2 with TRBJ2-7; 14 positions agree with TRBD2. V was pared by 6 bases and J by 5 bases, with 3 bases of the junction left unmatched. The CDR3 extends over 14 amino acids. Germline assignment: CDR1 SNHLY and CDR2 FYNNEI. The CDR3 protein is CASRGLAGVNEQYF. The CDR3 nucleotides are TGTGCCAGCAGGGGACTAGCGGGAGTTAACGAGCAGTACTTC.

The CDR3 loop reads CASRPQGGKDEQYF. CDR3 in DNA: TGCGCCAGCAGGCCCCAGGGCGGGAAAGACGAGCAGTACTTC. The chain is built from TRBV5-1 and TRBJ2-7, with D perhaps matching TRBD2 (6 bases). V was cut by 5 bases and J by 5 bases, with 17 bases left in between. In germline, CDR1 is SGHRS, CDR2 YFSETQ. The CDR3 sequence is 14 residues long. Variable domain in full (rest from reference TRBV5-1 and TRBJ2-7): KAGVTQTPRYLIKTRGQQVTLSCSPISGHRSVSWYQQTPGQGLQFLFEYFSETQRNKGNFPGRFSGRQFSNSRSEMNVSTLELGDSALYLCASRPQGGKDEQYFGPGTRLTVT.

The CDR3 here is CASRGLAGNGEQYF. DNA of the CDR3: TGTGCCAGTAGGGGACTAGCGGGAAACGGCGAGCAGTACTTC. V is TRBV19 and J is TRBJ2-7, with 13 nucleotides matching TRBD2. Trimming removed 6 bases from V and 6 bases from J; junction bases left unmatched: 5. Germline lookup yields CDR1 LNHDA and CDR2 SQIVND (reference sequence). CDR3 size: 14 residues.

J is TRBJ2-1 and V is TRBV13; 14 positions agree with TRBD2. This CDR3 has 17 amino acids. Germline values: CDR1 PRHDT, CDR2 FYEKMQ (reference sequence). Trimming at V came to 5 bases and at J to 7 bases, leaving 10 bases not matched to a gene. The DNA of the CDR3 is TGTGCCAGCAGCCGACTAGCGGGAGGGCCGCGGGGGAATGAGCAGTTCTTC. It encodes CASSRLAGGPRGNEQFF.

This clone was recorded only once. This chain connects TRBV4-2 to TRBJ2-1, with D tentatively TRBD1 (5 bases). The CDR3 runs to 15 residues. CDR1 and CDR2 (germline): LGHNA, YNFKEQ. The V end was cut by 3 bases, the J end by 3 bases, with 12 bases between. The DNA of the CDR3 is TGTGCCAGCAGCCAGATCAGGGAACTCTACAATGAGCAGTTCTTC. Translated: CASSQIRELYNEQFF.

The chain has TRBV11-2 and TRBJ2-3, with a tentative D call TRBD2 (6 bases). The CDR3 spans 17 residues. The ends were cut back, 3 bases at V and 0 bases at J, with 16 bases in the middle. Germline CDR1 and CDR2: SGHAT and FQNNGV. The CDR3 protein is CASSFMEWGDSTDTQYF. The CDR3 region has the DNA TGTGCCAGCAGCTTTATGGAGTGGGGGGATAGCACAGATACGCAGTATTTT.

Details on this clone: The sample holds other DNA sequences that translate to the same CDR3. The V call is TRBV9, the J call TRBJ2-3; 9 bases line up with TRBD1. The V and J ends lost 2 bases and 3 bases, in that order; junction bases with no gene match: 1. Germline assignment: CDR1 SGDLS and CDR2 YYNGEE. The CDR3 has 14 residues. Written as DNA, the CDR3 is TGTGCCAGCAGCGTCGGGACAGGGACAGATACGCAGTATTTT. Protein: CASSVGTGTDTQYF.

The V gene is TRBV4-3, the J gene TRBJ2-3; tentatively, D is TRBD1 (5 bases). V shed 2 bases and J shed 0 bases, with 15 bases lying between them. The CDR3 length is 17 residues. From germline, CDR1 is LGHNA and CDR2 YSLEER. CDR3 residues: CASSQSALGRSTDTQYF. The CDR3 coding sequence is TGCGCCAGCAGCCAATCCGCGTTGGGGCGGAGCACAGATACGCAGTATTTT.

This chain uses TRBV4-1 with TRBJ2-1; 12 nucleotides match TRBD2. Trimming removed 1 base from V and 6 bases from J; junction bases left unmatched: 7. The germline CDR1 and CDR2 sequences are MGHRA and YSYEKL. The CDR3 runs 17 residues. CDR3 sequence (DNA): TGCGCCAGCAGCCAAGTTATGGGACTAGCGGGCTCCAATGAGCAGTTCTTC. Protein sequence: CASSQVMGLAGSNEQFF.

The gene calls are TRBV7-3 and TRBJ2-2; 7 bases fit TRBD2. This CDR3 is built from 16 residues. Per the germline V gene, CDR1 is SGHTA and CDR2 is FQGTGA. Trimming removed 5 bases from V and 4 bases from J; junction bases left unmatched: 10. The CDR3 here is CASSPASGRPTGELFF. The CDR3, as DNA: TGTGCCAGCAGCCCCGCTAGCGGAAGACCCACCGGGGAGCTGTTTTTT. Combining the CDR3 with reference TRBV7-3 and TRBJ2-2 gives the whole variable domain GAGVSQTPSNKVTEKGKYVELRCDPISGHTALYWYRQSLGQGPEFLIYFQGTGAADDSGLPNDRFFAVRPEGSVSTLKIQRTERGDSAVYLCASSPASGRPTGELFFGEGSRLTVL.

This chain joins TRBV7-8 and TRBJ2-7; 11 bases map to TRBD1. The CDR3 covers 14 residues. Germline V CDR1 and CDR2: SGHVS, FQNEAQ. Losses at the gene ends were 0 bases for V and 7 bases for J; bases not matched to a gene: 2. The chain's CDR3 is CASSLAGTGGEQYF. CDR3 DNA sequence: TGTGCCAGCAGCTTAGCGGGGACAGGGGGGGAGCAGTACTTC.

The rearrangement links TRBV7-8 to TRBJ2-7; 7 bases fit TRBD2. With V trimmed by 2 bases and J by 4 bases, 5 bases remained unmatched. Germline lookup yields CDR1 SGHVS and CDR2 FQNEAQ. The CDR3 has 14 residues. The CDR3 DNA reads TGTGCCAGCAGCTTAAGGCGAGCGGGGTACGAGCAGTACTTC. This codes for CASSLRRAGYEQYF.

V is TRBV18 and J is TRBJ1-2, with D perhaps TRBD1 (5 bases). The CDR3 is 14 amino acids. The germline V gene encodes CDR1 KGHSH and CDR2 LQKENI. V dropped 1 base and J dropped 3 bases, with 9 bases sitting between them. The CDR3: CASSPLRTHYGYTF. The CDR3 DNA reads TGTGCCAGCTCACCACTTCGGACACACTATGGCTACACCTTC.